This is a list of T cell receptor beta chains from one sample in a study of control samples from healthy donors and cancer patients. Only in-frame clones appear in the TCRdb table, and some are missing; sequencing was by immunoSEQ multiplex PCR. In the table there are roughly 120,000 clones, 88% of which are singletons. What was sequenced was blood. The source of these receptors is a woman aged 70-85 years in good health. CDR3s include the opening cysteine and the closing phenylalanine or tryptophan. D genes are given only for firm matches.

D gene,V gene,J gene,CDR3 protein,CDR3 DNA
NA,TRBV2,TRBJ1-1,CASSEAGPDKDKAFF,TGTGCCAGCAGTGAAGCAGGTCCGGACAAAGATAAAGCTTTCTTT
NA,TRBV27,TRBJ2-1,CASVDFSYNEQFF,TGTGCCAGCGTGGACTTCTCCTACAATGAGCAGTTCTTC
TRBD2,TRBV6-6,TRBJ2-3,CASSPSGGWADTQYF,TGTGCCAGCAGCCCAAGCGGGGGGTGGGCAGATACGCAGTATTTT
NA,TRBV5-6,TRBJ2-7,CASSLQISYEQYF,TGTGCCAGCAGCTTGCAGATCTCCTACGAGCAGTACTTC
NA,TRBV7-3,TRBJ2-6,CASRTVGAGANVLTF,TGTGCCAGCCGGACGGTGGGGGCTGGGGCCAACGTCCTGACTTTC
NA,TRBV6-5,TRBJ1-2,CASSYQQRGGYGYTF,TGTGCCAGCAGTTACCAGCAGAGGGGGGGCTATGGCTACACCTTC
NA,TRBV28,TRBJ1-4,CASRNDRTNEKLFF,TGTGCCAGCAGGAATGACAGGACTAATGAAAAACTGTTTTTT
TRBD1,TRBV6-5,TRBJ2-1,CASSYRQGNSYNEQFF,TGTGCCAGCAGTTACCGACAGGGCAACTCCTACAATGAGCAGTTCTTC
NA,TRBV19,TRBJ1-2,CASWERDGYGYTF,TGTGCCAGTTGGGAGAGGGACGGCTATGGCTACACCTTC
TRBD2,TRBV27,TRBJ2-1,CASSLLRGRANEQFF,TGTGCCAGCAGTTTACTGCGCGGGAGAGCCAATGAGCAGTTCTTC
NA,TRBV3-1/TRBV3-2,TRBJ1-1,CASSQITQGEAFF,TGTGCCAGCAGCCAAATAACCCAGGGCGAAGCTTTCTTT